This T cell receptor beta chain was sequenced during a study of spatial heterogeneity in lung cancer. Study as a whole: Matched bulk RNA-seq provided a T cell module score, and TCR transcript counts in tumor regions correlated strongly with it. The study, taken as a whole, reports: For expanded intratumoral alpha and beta TCRs, counts tracked tumor mutation counts.

A unique molecular identifier was attached to every TCR cDNA molecule. Via MiXCR, TCRdb re-called the 5' RACE reads, giving one row per CDR3 protein. The sample holds about 520 distinct CDR3 sequences; 24% are singletons and the top ten take 20% to 25%. The CDR3 consists of 13 residues. The V segment lost 6 bases and the J segment 8 bases; nucleotides outside the gene matches: 6. Germline assignment: CDR1 MNHEY and CDR2 SMNVEV (reference sequence). Documented time point: sample taken at primary tumor resection. A total of roughly 72 untreated early-stage non-small cell lung cancer patients served as donors. Notes on this clonotype: The antigen remains undetermined.

The sequencing used lung tumor tissue, collected at surgery. The sequence derives from a male donor with early-stage non-small cell lung cancer. The chain joins TRBV27 to TRBJ2-4; TRBD1 matches 8 bases. The CDR3: CASRTGAVDIQYF. CDR3 nucleotides: TGTGCCAGCAGGACAGGGGCGGTGGACATTCAGTACTTC.